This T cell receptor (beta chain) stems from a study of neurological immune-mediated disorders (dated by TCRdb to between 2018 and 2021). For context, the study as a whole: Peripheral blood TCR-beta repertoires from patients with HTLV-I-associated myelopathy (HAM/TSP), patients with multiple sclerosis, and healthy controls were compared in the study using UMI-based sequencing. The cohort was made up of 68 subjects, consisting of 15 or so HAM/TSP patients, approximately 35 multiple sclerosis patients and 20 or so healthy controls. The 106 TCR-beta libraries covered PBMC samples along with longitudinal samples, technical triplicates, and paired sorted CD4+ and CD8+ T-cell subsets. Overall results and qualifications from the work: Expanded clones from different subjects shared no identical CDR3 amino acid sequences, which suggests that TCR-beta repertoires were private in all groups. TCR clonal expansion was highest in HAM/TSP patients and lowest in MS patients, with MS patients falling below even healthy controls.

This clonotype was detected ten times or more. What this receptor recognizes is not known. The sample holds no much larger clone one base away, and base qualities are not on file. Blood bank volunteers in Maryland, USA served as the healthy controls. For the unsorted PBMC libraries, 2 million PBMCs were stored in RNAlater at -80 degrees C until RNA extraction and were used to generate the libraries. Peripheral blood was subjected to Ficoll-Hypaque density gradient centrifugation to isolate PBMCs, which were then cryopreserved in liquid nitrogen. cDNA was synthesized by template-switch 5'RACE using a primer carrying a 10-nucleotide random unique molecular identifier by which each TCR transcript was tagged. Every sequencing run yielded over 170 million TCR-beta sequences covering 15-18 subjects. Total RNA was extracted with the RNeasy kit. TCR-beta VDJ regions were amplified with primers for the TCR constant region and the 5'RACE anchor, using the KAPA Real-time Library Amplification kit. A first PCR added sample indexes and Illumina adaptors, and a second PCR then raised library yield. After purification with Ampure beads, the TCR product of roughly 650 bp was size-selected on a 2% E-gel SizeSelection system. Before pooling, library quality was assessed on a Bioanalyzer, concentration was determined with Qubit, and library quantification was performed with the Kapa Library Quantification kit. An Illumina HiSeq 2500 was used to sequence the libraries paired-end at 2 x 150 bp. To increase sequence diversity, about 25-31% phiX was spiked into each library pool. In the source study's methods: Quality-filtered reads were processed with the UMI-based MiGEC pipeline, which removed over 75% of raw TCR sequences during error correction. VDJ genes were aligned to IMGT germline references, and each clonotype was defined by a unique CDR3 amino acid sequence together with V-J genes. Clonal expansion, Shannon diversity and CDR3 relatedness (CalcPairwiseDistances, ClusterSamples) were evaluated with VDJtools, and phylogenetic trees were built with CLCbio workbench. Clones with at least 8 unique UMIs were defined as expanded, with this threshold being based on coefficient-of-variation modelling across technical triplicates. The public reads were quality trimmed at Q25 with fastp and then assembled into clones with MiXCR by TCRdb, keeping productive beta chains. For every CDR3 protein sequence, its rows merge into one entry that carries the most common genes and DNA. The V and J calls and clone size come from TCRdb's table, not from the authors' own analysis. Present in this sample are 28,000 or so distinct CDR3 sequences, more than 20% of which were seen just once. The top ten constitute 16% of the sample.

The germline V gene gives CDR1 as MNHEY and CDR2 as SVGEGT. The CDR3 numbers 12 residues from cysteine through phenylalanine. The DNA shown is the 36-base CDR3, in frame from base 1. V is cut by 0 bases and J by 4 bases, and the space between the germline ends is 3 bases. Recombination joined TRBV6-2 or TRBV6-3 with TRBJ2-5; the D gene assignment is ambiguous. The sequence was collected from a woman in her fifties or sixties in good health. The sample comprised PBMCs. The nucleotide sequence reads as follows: TGTGCCAGCAGTTACTCCCCAGAGACCCAGTACTTC. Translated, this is CASSYSPETQYF.